The 21 T cell receptor beta chains given below trace back to one sample, sequenced in a study of CDR3 diversity in severe acne. One entry per CDR3 protein, called by TCRdb with MiXCR from the PCR reads. The profile covers some 90,000 distinct CDR3 sequences, with 45% to 50% appearing a single time and over 9% taken by the ten largest. Sequencing was done on a sample of blood. Source of these receptors: a male donor in good health, serving as a control.

V and J are TRBV29-1 and TRBJ1-1; D unclear. Germline loops: CDR1 SQVTM, CDR2 ANQGSEA. The V and J ends lost 0 bases and 10 bases respectively, with 15 bases between them. The CDR3 is 13 amino acids. CDR3: CSVEEVAESGAFF. The DNA for the CDR3 is TGCAGCGTTGAAGAGGTGGCGGAAAGTGGAGCTTTCTTT.

The chain links TRBV5-6 to TRBJ1-6; the D is unclear. Germline CDR1 SGHDT, CDR2 YYEEEE. Trimming stripped 2 bases from V and 8 bases from J, with 11 bases between. CDR3 size: 14 residues. This chain's CDR3 is CASSLVGEYSPLHF. The CDR3 nucleotides are TGTGCCAGCAGCTTAGTCGGGGAGTATTCACCCCTCCACTTT.

Comments on this clonotype: The CDR3 end shows no conserved phenylalanine or tryptophan, and so a read error is likely. The chain links TRBV11-2 to TRBJ2-7; unclear D gene. Trimming stripped 7 bases from V and 10 bases from J, with 17 bases between. This CDR3 is built from 12 residues. Germline assignment: CDR1 SGHAT and CDR2 FQNNGV. The DNA of the CDR3 is TGTGCCAGCAACTTCAGCCCTTCAGGACAGTACCTC. Amino acid sequence: CASNFSPSGQYL.

V and J are TRBV19 and TRBJ2-7, with D possibly TRBD1 on 6 matching bases. CDR1 LNHDA and CDR2 SQIVND come from the germline V gene (reference sequence). The CDR3 totals 14 residues. Deletions cut 4 bases from V and 5 bases from J, with 15 bases between. CDR3 loop: CASSTRTVWDEQYF. DNA for the CDR3: TGTGCCAGTAGTACTAGGACAGTCTGGGACGAGCAGTACTTC.

The CDR3 DNA follows: TGTGCCAGCAGCTTTCGTGACCTTTCCTACGAGCAGTACTTC. Translated, it gives CASSFRDLSYEQYF. This chain connects TRBV7-8 to TRBJ2-7; D is unclear. V lost 3 bases to trimming and J lost 1 base, with 10 bases between them. This CDR3 spans 14 amino acids. The germline V gene encodes CDR1 SGHVS and CDR2 FQNEAQ. Filled out from reference TRBV7-8 and TRBJ2-7, the complete variable domain reads GAGVSQSPRYKVAKRGQDVALRCDPISGHVSLFWYQQALGQGPEFLTYFQNEAQLDKSGLPSDRFFAERPEGSVSTLKIQRTQQEDSAVYLCASSFRDLSYEQYFGPGTRLTVT.

This clonotype was detected only a few times. The chain employs TRBV20-1 and TRBJ1-1; D ambiguous. Trimming took 6 bases from V and 4 from J, leaving 9 bases between them. The CDR3 runs 11 residues. The V gene's germline CDR1 is DFQATT and CDR2 SNEGSKA (reference sequence). CDR3 bases: TGCAGTGCCCCCCGCCCCACTGAAGCTTTCTTT. It encodes CSAPRPTEAFF.

This clonotype has ten or more counts. The junction and the germline gene differ at one end; a read error may be behind it. The rearrangement links TRBV7-7 to TRBJ1-6, with D possibly being TRBD1 (6 bases). The CDR3 is 14 amino acids. CDR1 is SSHAT and CDR2 is FNYEAQ in the germline V gene (reference sequence). Written as DNA, the CDR3 is TGTGCTAGCAGCCTGGGACAAGATAATTCACCCCTCCACTTT. Translated: CASSLGQDNSPLHF.

This clonotype was observed a few times. The V and J genes are TRBV20-1 and TRBJ2-7, with a tentative D call TRBD2 (5 bases). CDR3 length equals 14 residues. Germline values: CDR1 DFQATT, CDR2 SNEGSKA (reference sequence). Trimming stripped 1 base from V and 3 bases from J, with 13 bases between. In DNA, the CDR3 is TGCAGTGCTAGAGGCGGGCTAACCCTCTACGAGCAGTACTTC. It yields the protein CSARGGLTLYEQYF.

V is TRBV29-1 and J is TRBJ1-1, with 9 bases identical to TRBD1. CDR1 is SQVTM and CDR2 is ANQGSEA in the germline V gene. J lost 1 base, V lost 5 bases, and 5 bases had no gene match. The CDR3 is 14 residues long. CDR3 nucleotides: TGCAGCGTTCTCCCGGGACAGGGGAACACTGAAGCTTTCTTT. Amino acids: CSVLPGQGNTEAFF.

The CDR3 nucleotides read TGCAGCACCCTCCGGAACACTGAAGCTTTCTTT. It codes for CSTLRNTEAFF. This rearrangement joins TRBV29-1 to TRBJ1-1; D is unresolved. V was trimmed by 8 bases and J by 1 base, leaving 8 bases between them. The CDR3 totals 11 residues. Looked up from germline, CDR1 is SQVTM and CDR2 is ANQGSEA.

This clonotype was found once. V usage is TRBV6-5 and J usage is TRBJ2-3; maybe TRBD1 (6 bases). Per the germline V gene, CDR1 is MNHEY and CDR2 is SVGAGI. The length of the CDR3 is 14 residues. Trimming removed 5 bases from V and 1 base from J, with 10 bases in between. The CDR3 bases are TGTGCCAGCAGTCCCTACAGGGGCACAGATACGCAGTATTTT. This translates into CASSPYRGTDTQYF.

This clonotype was recorded a few times. The gene calls are TRBV2 and TRBJ2-7; D is ambiguous. The V and J ends lost 5 bases and 2 bases respectively, with 13 bases between them. CDR1 and CDR2 from the germline V gene are SNHLY and FYNNEI. The CDR3 is made up of 14 amino acids. The CDR3 loop is CASSRILTTYEQYF. CDR3 in DNA: TGTGCCAGCAGTAGGATACTCACAACCTACGAGCAGTACTTC.

This clonotype is deemed medium-sized (0.01 to 0.1%). The genes are TRBV2 and TRBJ2-2; D is ambiguous. V lost 4 bases to trimming and J lost 5 bases, with 11 bases between them. The CDR3 is 14 amino acids. CDR1 is SNHLY, CDR2 FYNNEI, per germline. CDR3 coding DNA: TGTGCCAGCAGTGTGGGCGGTGGGACCGGGGAGCTGTTTTTT. Protein product: CASSVGGGTGELFF. The variable domain in full, completed from reference TRBV2 and TRBJ2-2, reads EPEVTQTPSHQVTQMGQEVILRCVPISNHLYFYWYRQILGQKVEFLVSFYNNEISEKSEIFDDQFSVERPDGSNFTLKIRSTKLEDSAMYFCASSVGGGTGELFFGEGSRLTVL.

This clonotype was found many times. The chain combines TRBV24-1 with TRBJ2-5; 8 bases fit TRBD1. The V gene end was trimmed by 1 base and the J gene end by 5 bases; junction bases not matched to a gene: 8. This CDR3 region has 16 residues. Germline V CDR1 and CDR2: KGHDR, SFDVKD. CDR3 nucleotides: TGTGCCACCAGTGATTTAAACAACAGGGGGTGGGAGACCCAGTACTTC. The encoded protein is CATSDLNNRGWETQYF.

This chain connects TRBV24-1 to TRBJ2-1; D is unclear. Germline CDR1 reads KGHDR; CDR2 reads SFDVKD. V shed 2 bases and J shed 4 bases, with 20 bases lying between them. The CDR3 has 18 residues. The DNA of the CDR3 is TGTGCCACCAGTGATTCGGTGTTAAGCGCCAGCCCTTACAATGAGCAGTTCTTC. It yields the protein CATSDSVLSASPYNEQFF.

This chain connects TRBV5-1 to TRBJ2-7; D assignment may be TRBD1 or TRBD2 (5 bases each). V lost 4 bases and J lost 1, with 15 bases in between. Germline V lookup: CDR1 SGHRS, CDR2 YFSETQ. This CDR3 comprises 15 residues. CDR3: CASSLRTGPSYEQYF. The DNA for the CDR3 is TGCGCCAGCAGCCTCCGGACGGGACCGTCCTACGAGCAGTACTTC.

This clonotype is classed as medium-sized. The chain uses TRBV25-1 and TRBJ2-5, with D perhaps TRBD1 or TRBD2 (6 bases each). CDR3 length equals 16 residues. Germline lookup yields CDR1 MGHDK and CDR2 SYGVNS. Trimming removed 1 base at V and 0 bases at J, with 12 bases between. Written as DNA, the CDR3 is TGTGCCAGCAGTGAATTCGGGGGACAACACCAAGAGACCCAGTACTTC. Translating it yields CASSEFGGQHQETQYF. Based on the CDR3 plus reference TRBV25-1 and TRBJ2-5, the full variable domain is EADIYQTPRYLVIGTGKKITLECSQTMGHDKMYWYQQDPGMELHLIHYSYGVNSTEKGDLSSESTVSRIRTEHFPLTLESARPSHTSQYLCASSEFGGQHQETQYFGPGTRLLVL.

This clonotype is medium-sized (0.01 to 0.1%). The V and J genes are TRBV2 and TRBJ1-1; possible D gene TRBD1, 6 bases. CDR3 length: 14 residues. Germline V gene sequence: CDR1 SNHLY, CDR2 FYNNEI. Trimming cost V 3 bases and J 3 bases, with 11 bases left between them. The CDR3 spells CASSEDRIHTEAFF. CDR3 coding DNA: TGTGCCAGCAGTGAGGACAGAATTCACACTGAAGCTTTCTTT.

This clonotype has at least ten counts. The chain combines TRBV6-5 with TRBJ2-5; 11 bases match TRBD1. Looked up from germline, CDR1 is MNHEY and CDR2 is SVGAGI. The V segment lost 6 bases and the J segment 3 bases; nucleotides outside the gene matches: 6. The length of the CDR3 is 15 residues. The CDR3 is CASSGQGAGEETQYF. CDR3 sequence (DNA): TGTGCCAGCAGCGGACAGGGGGCAGGTGAAGAGACCCAGTACTTC.

The chain couples TRBV28 to TRBJ1-4; 8 bases are shared with TRBD1. Losses at the gene ends were 4 bases for V and 4 bases for J; bases not matched to a gene: 2. The CDR3 length is 14 residues. Germline V lookup: CDR1 MDHEN, CDR2 SYDVKM. CDR3 nucleotide sequence: TGTGCCAGCAGTTCCGGGACAGGTAATGAAAAACTGTTTTTT. Translated, it gives CASSSGTGNEKLFF.

V and J are TRBV2 and TRBJ1-1; D is perhaps TRBD1 (5 bases). The germline CDR1 and CDR2 sequences are SNHLY and FYNNEI. Trimming took 6 bases from V and 2 from J, leaving 16 bases between them. CDR3 size: 15 residues. The DNA for the CDR3 is TGTGCCAGCAGGGACAACCTCCGGGGTAACACTGAAGCTTTCTTT. This encodes CASRDNLRGNTEAFF.